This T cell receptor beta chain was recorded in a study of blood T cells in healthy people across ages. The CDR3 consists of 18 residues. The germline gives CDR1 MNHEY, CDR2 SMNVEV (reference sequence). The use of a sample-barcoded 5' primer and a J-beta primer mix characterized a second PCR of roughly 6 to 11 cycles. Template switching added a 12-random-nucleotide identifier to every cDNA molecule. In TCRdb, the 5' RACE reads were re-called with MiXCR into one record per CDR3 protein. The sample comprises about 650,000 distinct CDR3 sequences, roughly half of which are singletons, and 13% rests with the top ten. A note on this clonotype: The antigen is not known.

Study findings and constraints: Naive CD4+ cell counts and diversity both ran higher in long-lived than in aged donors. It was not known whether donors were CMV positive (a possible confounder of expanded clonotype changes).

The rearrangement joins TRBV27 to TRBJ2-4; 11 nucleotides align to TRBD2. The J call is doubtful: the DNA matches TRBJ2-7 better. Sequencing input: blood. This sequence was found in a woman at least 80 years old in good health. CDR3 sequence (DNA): TGTGCCAGCAGTTTATCGCCCCCCACTAGCGGGAGTCTCGGCGAGCAGTACTTC. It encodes CASSLSPPTSGSLGEQYF.